The 12 T cell receptor beta chains listed next were all sequenced from one sample in a study of T-cell reconstitution after alpha-beta-depleted transplantation in children. Unique molecular identifiers were used in preparing the TCRbeta library. MiXCR, applied by TCRdb to the PCR reads, yields one record per CDR3 protein. The sample shows about 980,000 distinct CDR3 sequences, roughly 31% of them seen only once. Material: PBMCs, mostly from graft donor cells, obtained 360 days after TCRalphabeta/CD19-depleted stem cell transplant. Receptor source: a boy under two years old who had a stem cell transplant for SCID, so the T cells may come from the graft donor.

This clonotype appeared a few times. The chain recombines TRBV12-3 or TRBV12-4 with TRBJ2-6, with D tentatively TRBD1 or TRBD2 (5 bases each). Trimming removed 2 bases from V and 2 bases from J, with 7 bases in between. This CDR3 has 15 residues. The CDR3 here is CASSLWGTGANVLTF. The DNA for the CDR3 is TGTGCCAGCAGTTTATGGGGGACTGGGGCCAACGTCCTGACTTTC.

This clonotype turned up a few times. The chain combines TRBV20-1 with TRBJ2-1; TRBD2 matches 8 bases. Germline V CDR1 and CDR2: DFQATT, SNEGSKA (reference sequence). The J segment lost 4 bases and the V segment lost 5 bases, leaving 13 bases of the junction unmatched. The CDR3 contains 16 residues. The CDR3 coding sequence is TGCAGTGCTGGTCTGGCGGGGGGACACCCGTACAATGAGCAGTTCTTC. Protein product: CSAGLAGGHPYNEQFF.

Only a few counts were recorded for this clonotype. The CDR3 spells CASRRPHDGATEAFF. In nucleotides, the CDR3 is TGTGCCAGCAGGCGCCCCCACGACGGCGCTACTGAAGCTTTCTTT. This chain connects TRBV12-3 or TRBV12-4 to TRBJ1-1; D remains unclear. There are 15 residues in the CDR3. Trimming left V 6 bases short and J 5 bases short, with 19 bases between.

V gene TRBV28 combines with J gene TRBJ2-5, with TRBD2 identical over 7 bases. CDR3 size: 18 residues. Trimming took 5 bases from V and 5 from J; bases not matched to a gene: 20. Germline loops: CDR1 MDHEN, CDR2 SYDVKM. The CDR3 bases are TGTGCCAGCAGTGACCCGACAGAGCGGGGCCGGGCAAAGGAGACCCAGTACTTC. Translation: CASSDPTERGRAKETQYF.

V and J are TRBV6-1 and TRBJ1-6; D possibly corresponds to TRBD1 (5 bases). There are 16 residues in the CDR3. In germline, CDR1 is MNHNS, CDR2 SASEGT. V was shortened by 5 bases and J by 3 bases, with 14 bases between the two germline ends. DNA for the CDR3: TGTGCCAGCAGTACCTGGACAAAAGTCTATAATTCACCCCTCCACTTT. Protein: CASSTWTKVYNSPLHF.

This clonotype has a handful of counts. This sequence joins TRBV5-5 and TRBJ2-7, with 8 bases that match TRBD2. This CDR3 spans 16 amino acids. After removal of 6 bases from V and 1 base from J, the junction contained 12 bases not matched to a gene. From germline, CDR1 is SGHKS and CDR2 YYEKEE (reference sequence). The CDR3 DNA reads as TGTGCCAGCACCGGGAGGGCCTGGGGAGTTTCCTACGAGCAGTACTTC. This gives the protein CASTGRAWGVSYEQYF.

This clonotype came up a few times. The chain has TRBV5-8 and TRBJ2-1; 8 bases align to TRBD1. CDR1 and CDR2 from the germline V gene are SGHTS and YDEGEE. The CDR3 has 17 amino acids. V was clipped by 5 bases and J by 1 base; unmatched bases: 11. The CDR3 bases are TGTGCCAGCAGGGCCGTTCCCTACAGGGGGTCCTACAATGAGCAGTTCTTC. It codes for CASRAVPYRGSYNEQFF. Full variable domain (rest looked up from reference TRBV5-8 and TRBJ2-1): EAGVTQSPTHLIKTRGQQATLRCSPISGHTSVYWYQQALGLGLQFLLWYDEGEERNRGNFPPRFSGRQFPNYSSELNVNALELEDSALYLCASRAVPYRGSYNEQFFGPGTRLTVL.

This clonotype appeared a few times. The V and J genes are TRBV9 and TRBJ1-1; a possible D gene is TRBD1 (5 bases). The V gene's germline CDR1 is SGDLS and CDR2 YYNGEE. Deletions cut 0 bases from V and 4 bases from J, with 10 bases between. This CDR3 is 14 amino acids long. The CDR3 region is CASSVVGGVTEAFF. For the CDR3, the DNA is TGTGCCAGCAGCGTAGTTGGGGGAGTCACTGAAGCTTTCTTT.

This clonotype was recorded a few times. The gene calls are TRBV24-1 and TRBJ1-1; D is ambiguous. The V end was cut by 2 bases, the J end by 9 bases, with 9 bases between. CDR1 is KGHDR, CDR2 SFDVKD, per germline. This CDR3 is built from 12 residues. This chain's CDR3 is CATSDSIGKAFF. The CDR3 DNA reads as TGTGCCACCAGTGATTCGATCGGCAAAGCTTTCTTT.

This clonotype came up a few times. This chain connects TRBV11-2 to TRBJ2-1; D gene ambiguous. Trimming took 5 bases from V and 10 from J, leaving 9 bases between them. Germline lookup yields CDR1 SGHAT and CDR2 FQNNGV. The CDR3 runs to 11 residues. The CDR3 here is CASSDLTEQFF. For the CDR3, the DNA is TGTGCCAGCAGCGATCTTACAGAGCAGTTCTTC.

In this sample, this clonotype turned up a few times. The V gene is TRBV9, the J gene TRBJ2-2; D gene uncertain. Germline V gene sequence: CDR1 SGDLS, CDR2 YYNGEE. The CDR3 covers 13 residues. V was pared by 4 bases and J by 6 bases, with 10 bases between. The DNA for the CDR3 is TGTGCCAGCAGCCCCCGGTCCTCCGGGGAGCTGTTTTTT. Amino acid sequence: CASSPRSSGELFF.

The genes are TRBV5-1 and TRBJ1-6; no definite D call. The germline V gene has CDR1 SGHRS and CDR2 YFSETQ. There are 16 residues in the CDR3. Trimming stripped 0 bases from V and 2 bases from J, with 9 bases between. The CDR3: CASSLDFHPYNSPLHF. The DNA for the CDR3 is TGCGCCAGCAGCTTGGATTTCCATCCCTATAATTCACCCCTCCACTTT.